This TCR beta chain was identified during a study of T-cell memory formation after mild COVID-19. Study-level information: TCR clusters largely stayed donor specific.

General observations from the study: CD4/CD8 balance characterized clones contracting day 15 to 85, and CD4+ skew characterized later expanders. Researchers report contracting CD4+ clones mostly in CM and EM, with CD8+ clones in EMRA.

The CDR3 has 12 residues. The germline V and J ends were trimmed by 6 bases and 8 bases, with 11 bases remaining between them. 5'RACE with constant-segment primers built TCRalpha and TCRbeta cDNA libraries with UMIs. A single record per CDR3 protein comes from TCRdb applying MiXCR to the 5' RACE reads. The table has 250,000 to 300,000 distinct CDR3 sequences, more than 15% seen once. There are many counts of this clonotype. Its target is not known. The receptor's source is a man in his late teens or twenties who had mild COVID-19 (a few samples of this study predate the infection). Cell type and time point are not known. The chain combines TRBV12-3 or TRBV12-4 with TRBJ2-4, with D unresolved. The sequencing input was PBMCs or a T cell subset sorted from them (not recorded which). The CDR3 coding sequence is TGTGCCAGCAGCGTGATTCGGGACATTCAGTACTTC. The encoded protein is CASSVIRDIQYF.